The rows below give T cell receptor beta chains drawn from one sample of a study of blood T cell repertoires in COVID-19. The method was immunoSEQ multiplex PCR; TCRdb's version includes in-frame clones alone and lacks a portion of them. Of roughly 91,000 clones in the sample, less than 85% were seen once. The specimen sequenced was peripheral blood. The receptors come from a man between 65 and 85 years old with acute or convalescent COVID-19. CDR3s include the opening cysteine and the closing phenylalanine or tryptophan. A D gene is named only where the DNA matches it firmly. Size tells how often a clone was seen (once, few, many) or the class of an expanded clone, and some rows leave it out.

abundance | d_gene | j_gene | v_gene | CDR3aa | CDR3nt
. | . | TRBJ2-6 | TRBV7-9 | CASSQPRGLTGANVLTF | TGTGCCAGCAGCCAACCTAGGGGGTTGACTGGGGCCAACGTCCTGACTTTC
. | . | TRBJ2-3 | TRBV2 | CASSEMGASTDTQYF | TGTGCCAGCAGTGAAATGGGCGCTAGCACAGATACGCAGTATTTT
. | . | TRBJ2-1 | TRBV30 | CAWSVQNEQFF | TGTGCCTGGAGTGTTCAGAATGAGCAGTTCTTC
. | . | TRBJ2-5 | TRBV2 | CASNVVAGETQYF | TGTGCCAGCAATGTAGTTGCAGGAGAGACCCAGTACTTC
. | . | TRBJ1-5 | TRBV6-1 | CASSELDPGGSNQPQHF | TGTGCCAGCAGTGAACTTGACCCGGGAGGGAGCAATCAGCCCCAGCATTTT
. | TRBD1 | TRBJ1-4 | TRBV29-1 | CSVVTGGIGEKLFF | TGCAGCGTTGTGACAGGGGGTATAGGGGAAAAACTGTTTTTT
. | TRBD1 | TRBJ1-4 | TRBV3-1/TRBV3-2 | CASSQRLTGSNEKLFF | TGTGCCAGCAGCCAGCGCTTGACAGGGTCAAATGAAAAACTGTTTTTT
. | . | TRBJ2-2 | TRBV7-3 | CASSLTGTVTGELFF | TGTGCCAGCAGCTTAACCGGTACAGTCACCGGGGAGCTGTTTTTT
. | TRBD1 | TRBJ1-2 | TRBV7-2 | CASSVDRSYGYTF | TGTGCCAGCAGCGTGGACAGGTCCTATGGCTACACCTTC
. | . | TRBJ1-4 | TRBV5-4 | CASSAIRRGQKGEKLFF | TGTGCCAGCAGCGCGATCCGTAGGGGCCAAAAGGGAGAAAAACTGTTTTTT
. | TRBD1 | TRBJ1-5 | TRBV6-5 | CASSWQGAEQPQHF | TGTGCCAGCAGCTGGCAGGGGGCCGAGCAGCCCCAGCATTTT
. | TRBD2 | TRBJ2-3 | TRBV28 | CASSPLAGKDTQYF | TGTGCCAGCAGTCCCCTAGCGGGAAAGGATACGCAGTATTTT
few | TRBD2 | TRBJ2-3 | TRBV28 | CASSLGLAGDTQYF | TGTGCCAGCAGTTTAGGACTAGCGGGAGATACGCAGTATTTT
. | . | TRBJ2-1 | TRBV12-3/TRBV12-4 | CASSATGHEQFF | TGTGCCAGCAGTGCGACGGGTCATGAGCAGTTCTTC
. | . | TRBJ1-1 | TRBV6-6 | CASSYGGAMNTEAFF | TGTGCCAGCAGTTACGGGGGGGCAATGAACACTGAAGCTTTCTTT
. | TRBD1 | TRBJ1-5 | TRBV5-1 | CASSPTGYGNQPQHF | TGCGCCAGCAGCCCGACAGGGTATGGCAATCAGCCCCAGCATTTT
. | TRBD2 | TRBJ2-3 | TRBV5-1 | CASSLVSGGSTDTQYF | TGCGCCAGCAGCTTGGTAAGCGGGGGGAGCACAGATACGCAGTATTTT
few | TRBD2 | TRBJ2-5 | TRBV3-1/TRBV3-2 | CASSHRWEREGQTQYF | TGTGCCAGCAGCCACAGGTGGGAACGGGAGGGACAGACCCAGTACTTC
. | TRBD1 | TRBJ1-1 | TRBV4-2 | CASSQRDRGDTEAFF | TGTGCCAGCAGCCAACGCGACAGGGGCGACACTGAAGCTTTCTTT
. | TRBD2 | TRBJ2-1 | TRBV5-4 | CASSRARRGGNEQFF | TGTGCCAGCAGCCGCGCTAGGCGGGGGGGCAATGAGCAGTTCTTC
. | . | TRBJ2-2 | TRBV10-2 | CASRRQQSTGELFF | TGCGCCAGCAGAAGGCAACAGTCGACCGGGGAGCTGTTTTTT
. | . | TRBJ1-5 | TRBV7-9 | CASSFRDFDQPQHF | TGTGCCAGCAGCTTCAGGGATTTTGATCAGCCCCAGCATTTT
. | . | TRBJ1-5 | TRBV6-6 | CASTGRPNQPQHF | TGTGCCAGCACTGGCAGGCCAAATCAGCCCCAGCATTTT
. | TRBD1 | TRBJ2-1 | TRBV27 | CASSFSQPGGTSYNEQFF | TGTGCCAGCAGTTTTAGTCAGCCAGGGGGAACCTCCTACAATGAGCAGTTCTTC
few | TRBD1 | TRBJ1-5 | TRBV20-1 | CSASSQRADRENQPQHF | TGCAGTGCTAGTTCCCAACGGGCCGACAGGGAAAATCAGCCCCAGCATTTT
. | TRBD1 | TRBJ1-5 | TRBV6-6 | CASSLSRGFNQGPQHF | TGTGCCAGCAGCCTTAGCAGGGGGTTCAATCAAGGGCCCCAGCATTTT
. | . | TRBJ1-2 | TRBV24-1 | CATSDGHDYGYTF | TGTGCCACCAGTGATGGCCATGACTATGGCTACACCTTC
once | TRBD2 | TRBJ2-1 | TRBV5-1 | CASSLGIAGGHNEQFF | TGCGCCAGCAGCTTGGGGATAGCGGGGGGTCACAATGAGCAGTTCTTC
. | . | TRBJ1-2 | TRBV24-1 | CATSDVKQGLNYGYTF | TGTGCCACCAGTGACGTAAAACAGGGCCTTAACTATGGCTACACCTTC
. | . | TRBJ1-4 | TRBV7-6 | CASSLEPGFNEKLFF | TGTGCCAGCAGCTTAGAGCCGGGATTTAATGAAAAACTGTTTTTT
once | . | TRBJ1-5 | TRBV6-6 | CASSTEPGGNQPQHF | TGTGCCAGCTCGACAGAGCCGGGAGGCAATCAGCCCCAGCATTTT
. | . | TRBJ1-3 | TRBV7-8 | CASSLDYTIYF | TGTGCCAGCAGCTTAGACTACACCATATATTTT
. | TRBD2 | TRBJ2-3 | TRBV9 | CASSKQGLAGTYTDTQYF | TGTGCCAGCAGCAAGCAGGGACTAGCGGGGACATACACAGATACGCAGTATTTT
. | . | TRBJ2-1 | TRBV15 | CATSRDLSKDRGDEQFF | TGTGCCACCAGCAGAGATCTTAGCAAGGACCGCGGGGATGAGCAGTTCTTC
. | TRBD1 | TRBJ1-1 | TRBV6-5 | CASSPWTGLAEAFF | TGTGCCAGCAGTCCATGGACAGGGTTGGCTGAAGCTTTCTTT
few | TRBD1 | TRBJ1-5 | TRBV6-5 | CASRLTGNNQPQHF | TGTGCCAGCAGGCTGACAGGGAACAATCAGCCCCAGCATTTT
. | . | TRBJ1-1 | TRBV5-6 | CASSELQGSGTEAFF | TGTGCCAGCAGCGAGCTGCAGGGGTCTGGGACTGAAGCTTTCTTT
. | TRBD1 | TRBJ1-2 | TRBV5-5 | CASSFPSERGLNYGYTF | TGTGCCAGCAGCTTCCCCTCCGAGAGGGGGCTGAACTATGGCTACACCTTC
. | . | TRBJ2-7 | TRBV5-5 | CASSSPGQSYEQYF | TGTGCCAGCAGCTCACCCGGACAGAGCTACGAGCAGTACTTC
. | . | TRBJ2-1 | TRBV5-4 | CASSHKLSVTRSYNEQFF | TGTGCCAGCAGCCATAAACTCTCCGTCACCCGCTCCTACAATGAGCAGTTCTTC
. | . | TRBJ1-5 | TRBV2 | CASSGEVEQPQHF | TGTGCCAGCAGTGGAGAGGTGGAGCAGCCCCAGCATTTT